Listed here are 11 T cell receptor beta chains from one sample, sequenced in a study of early T cells in non-severe SARS-CoV-2 infection. MiXCR, run by TCRdb on the 5' RACE reads, gives a single entry per CDR3 protein. The sample lists tens of thousands of distinct CDR3 sequences; 13% were seen once. The specimen sequenced was whole blood. The receptors shown here come from an adult who was a healthcare worker with PCR-confirmed SARS-CoV-2 infection or an uninfected control (not recorded which).

The chain is built from TRBV28 and TRBJ2-5; no definite D call. Trimming removed 6 bases at V and 4 bases at J, with 12 bases between. In germline, CDR1 is MDHEN, CDR2 SYDVKM. The CDR3 runs to 13 residues. Written as DNA, the CDR3 is TGTGCCAGCAGCCTGACTCGCCCAGAGACCCAGTACTTC. This gives the protein CASSLTRPETQYF.

This chain uses TRBV28 with TRBJ2-7; the match to TRBD1 covers 10 bases. Trimming took 6 bases from V and 7 from J; bases not matched to a gene: 3. Germline CDR1 and CDR2: MDHEN and SYDVKM. The CDR3 has 12 amino acids. This CDR3 is CASRRTGGEQYF. The CDR3 region has the DNA TGTGCCAGCAGAAGGACAGGGGGTGAGCAGTACTTC.

This clonotype was found a few times. CDR3 nucleotide sequence: TGCAGTGCTACCTTACAGGGCTCCTACAATGAGCAGTTCTTC. This translates into CSATLQGSYNEQFF. This sequence joins TRBV20-1 and TRBJ2-1; a weak D match, TRBD1 (6 bases). Looked up from germline, CDR1 is DFQATT and CDR2 is SNEGSKA (reference sequence). The CDR3 consists of 14 residues. Trimming cost V 4 bases and J 0 bases, with 10 bases left between them.

This clonotype has only a few counts. The chain joins TRBV7-9 to TRBJ1-5; D not resolved. Germline loops: CDR1 SEHNR, CDR2 FQNEAQ (reference sequence). Deletions cut 5 bases from V and 4 bases from J, with 9 bases between. The CDR3 runs to 13 residues. CDR3 in amino acids: CASSMEGNQPQHF. The CDR3 DNA reads TGTGCCAGCAGCATGGAGGGTAATCAGCCCCAGCATTTT.

In this sample, this clonotype turned up many times. This rearrangement joins TRBV28 to TRBJ2-3, with D possibly matching TRBD2 (6 bases). CDR1 is MDHEN and CDR2 is SYDVKM in the germline V gene. Trimming shortened V by 3 bases and J by 2 bases, and 9 bases separated the two germline ends. The CDR3 is 14 amino acids. The CDR3 is CASSFGGFTDTQYF. The CDR3 bases are TGTGCCAGCAGTTTTGGAGGGTTCACAGATACGCAGTATTTT.

This clonotype was counted once. J is TRBJ1-5 and V is TRBV28; TRBD1 matches at 7 bases. The CDR3 has 17 amino acids. The germline CDR1 and CDR2 sequences are MDHEN and SYDVKM. Unmatched junction bases numbered 8, after V lost 1 base and J lost 2 bases. The CDR3 is CASSLLYDRAGNQPQHF. CDR3 bases: TGTGCCAGCAGTTTATTATACGACAGGGCTGGCAATCAGCCCCAGCATTTT.

This clonotype turned up a few times. The chain is built from TRBV28 and TRBJ1-2; D possibly corresponds to TRBD1 (5 bases). The germline CDR1 and CDR2 sequences are MDHEN and SYDVKM. V was trimmed by 1 base and J by 3 bases, leaving 9 bases between them. CDR3 length equals 14 residues. CDR3 sequence: CASSLFQGYYGYTF. CDR3 bases: TGTGCCAGCAGTTTATTCCAGGGTTACTATGGCTACACCTTC.

This sequence joins TRBV6-5 and TRBJ2-2; TRBD1 might be the D (5 bases). This CDR3 contains 15 residues. Germline V lookup: CDR1 MNHEY, CDR2 SVGAGI. With 8 bases removed from V and 1 base from J, the gap between germline ends came to 14 bases. DNA for the CDR3: TGTGCCAGCCGGACCGGACACCAGAACACCGGGGAGCTGTTTTTT. Protein: CASRTGHQNTGELFF.

This clonotype was counted at least ten times. The chain recombines TRBV7-9 with TRBJ2-1; 8 positions agree with TRBD2. CDR3 length: 15 amino acids. Germline V gives CDR1 SEHNR, CDR2 FQNEAQ (reference sequence). J gave up 5 bases and V 7 bases, and 10 bases lay outside the gene matches. Written as DNA, the CDR3 is TGTGCCAGCAACCTAGGGACTAGAGGGGACAATGAGCAGTTCTTC. This gives the protein CASNLGTRGDNEQFF.

This clonotype was seen at least ten times. The J gene is TRBJ2-2, the V gene TRBV27; 7 bases fit TRBD2. CDR1 is MNHEY and CDR2 is SMNVEV in the germline V gene (reference sequence). J gave up 0 bases and V 2 bases, and 0 bases lay outside the gene matches. The CDR3 spans 15 residues. The CDR3 here is CASSLGLANTGELFF. The CDR3 nucleotides are TGTGCCAGCAGTTTAGGACTAGCGAACACCGGGGAGCTGTTTTTT.

The table lists this clonotype with many counts. V gene TRBV29-1 combines with J gene TRBJ2-1; D is possibly TRBD1 or TRBD2 (5 bases each). The CDR3 covers 13 residues. Per the germline V gene, CDR1 is SQVTM and CDR2 is ANQGSEA. V was cut by 7 bases and J by 3 bases, with 13 bases left in between. CDR3 loop: CSGPGPNYNEQFF. The CDR3 region has the DNA TGCAGCGGTCCGGGACCGAACTACAATGAGCAGTTCTTC.